A single TCR beta chain is shown here with its context. No antigen is known for it. Base-call qualities are not available, and no considerably larger clone is one nucleotide away. This sample is drawn from a study of CD8+CD57+ T cells in acquired aplastic anemia (dated by TCRdb to between 2018 and 2020). As for the study more broadly: On average, sorted CD4+ and CD8+ cells yielded approximately 3 ug of extracted DNA, with a range of roughly 0.18 to 30 ug. A CD8+CD57+ expansion meant a frequency higher than the mean frequency seen in healthy subjects.

Flow cytometry had shown CD8+CD57+ cell expansion in the patients selected for sequencing. Every patient had a diagnosis of severe acquired aplastic anemia based on International Study of Aplastic Anemia and Agranulocytosis and Camitta criteria. No patient had received any therapy when blood was sampled. The study deep-sequenced TCR repertoires of sorted CD4+ and CD8+ blood T cells from severe aplastic anemia patients and healthy subjects. In the USA, patient enrollment took place under clinicaltrials.gov protocols 00001620, 01623167, 00001397, 00071045, 00081523 and 00961064. Ficoll-Paque density gradient centrifugation was used to isolate peripheral blood mononuclear cells. Before DNA extraction, CD4+ and CD8+ T cells were sorted by FACS or by magnetic beads. Results and caveats for the whole study, not just this receptor: Roughly 29 CD8+ CDR3 sequences were found to be shared between patients and controls, but these sequences appeared to be highly expressed in patients and within the immunodominant clones of the patients. CD8+ Simpson's diversity did not differ significantly between patients and healthy controls (P=0.060).

Genomic DNA was used as template for profiling of TCR beta VDJ combinations and CDR3 sequences. An Illumina HiSeq 2000 was the platform used for TCR repertoire sequencing. Concerning the study's data processing: TRBV/TRBJ rearrangement plots, CDR3 size and DJ length profiles, and Simpson's diversity index were used to assess repertoires. The most abundant DNA sequence in the deep sequencing data was defined as the immunodominant clone. CDR3 amino acid sequences were checked for sharing across subjects and were also compared against the VDJdb database and published repertoires. The public reads were reanalyzed by TCRdb: fastp trimming at Q25, MiXCR alignment, in-frame beta chains only. CDR3 protein sequences are deduplicated, and each keeps its most common genes and DNA. In this record, the V and J calls reflect TCRdb's handling and not the investigators' own analysis. The sample records under 200,000 distinct CDR3 sequences, 48% of which are singletons. About 31% of the sample lies in the top ten.

Trimming leaves V shorter by 5 bases and J shorter by 2 bases, with the junction holding 7 bases beyond the gene matches. Looking up the germline V gene (reference sequence) yields CDR1 LNHDA and CDR2 SQIVND. Its CDR3 holds 15 amino acids, cysteine through phenylalanine. The retained sequence is limited to the CDR3, 45 bases, with the frame set at the first base. The sample taken for sequencing was sorted CD4+, CD8+, or CD8+CD57+ T cells (not recorded which) from PBMCs. This TCR derives from a human donor with aplastic anemia. The chain joins TRBV19 to TRBJ2-7, with 9 bases in between that match TRBD2. The CDR3 protein is CASSPSGTRTYEQYF. The DNA sequence is given as TGTGCCAGTAGTCCTAGCGGGACGAGGACCTACGAGCAGTACTTC.